Shown below are 18 T cell receptor beta chains from a single sample sequenced in a study of cytomegalovirus exposure and HLA in healthy donors. The PCR used 60 Vbeta and 13 Jbeta primers. Here immunoSEQ multiplex PCR was the method, and the copy in TCRdb shows in-frame clones only, minus some. The sample's table shows 130,000 to 150,000 clones. Sequenced: PBMCs. The receptors were sampled from a man aged 40-55 years in good health and CMV-seronegative.

The genes are TRBV7-9 and TRBJ2-6; D perhaps matches TRBD2 (5 bases). Germline V gene lookup returns CDR1 SEHNR and CDR2 FQNEAQ (reference sequence). V lost 4 bases and J 2 bases, leaving 12 bases between the germline ends. The CDR3 contains 16 residues. The CDR3 is CASSSWTLPGANVLTF. The CDR3 DNA follows: TGTGCCAGCAGCTCGTGGACTTTACCTGGGGCCAACGTCCTGACTTTC.

The V gene is TRBV2, the J gene TRBJ1-2; D is perhaps TRBD1 (5 bases). Per the germline V gene, CDR1 is SNHLY and CDR2 is FYNNEI. The CDR3 runs to 15 residues. V was pared by 7 bases and J by 8 bases, with 23 bases between. The CDR3 protein is CASTRGGMLGNGYTF. In DNA, the CDR3 is TGTGCCAGCACCCGGGGGGGGATGCTAGGTAACGGCTACACCTTC. The entire variable domain, with the rest obtained from reference TRBV2 and TRBJ1-2, is as follows: EPEVTQTPSHQVTQMGQEVILRCVPISNHLYFYWYRQILGQKVEFLVSFYNNEISEKSEIFDDQFSVERPDGSNFTLKIRSTKLEDSAMYFCASTRGGMLGNGYTFGSGTRLTVV.

This chain uses TRBV7-9 with TRBJ2-1, with a tentative D call TRBD1 (6 bases). Trimming stripped 5 bases from V and 7 bases from J, with 27 bases between. Germline lookup yields CDR1 SEHNR and CDR2 FQNEAQ (reference sequence). The CDR3 consists of 18 residues. The CDR3 sequence is CASSQGGGPAPTLNEQFF. In DNA, the CDR3 is TGTGCCAGCAGCCAAGGGGGTGGGCCGGCCCCCACCCTGAATGAGCAGTTCTTC.

The CDR3 here is CAISRDSEMNTEAFF. The CDR3 nucleotides are TGTGCCATCAGCCGGGACAGCGAAATGAACACTGAAGCTTTCTTT. The chain uses TRBV10-3 and TRBJ1-1, with 7 bases identical to TRBD1. The CDR3 spans 15 residues. The junction had 7 bases not matched to a gene; V was cut back by 6 bases and J by 0 bases. In germline, CDR1 is ENHRY, CDR2 SYGVKD.

The chain combines TRBV28 with TRBJ2-5; 13 positions agree with TRBD2. Trimming removed 3 bases from V and 5 bases from J; junction bases left unmatched: 9. The CDR3 contains 17 residues. Germline loops: CDR1 MDHEN, CDR2 SYDVKM. The CDR3 nucleotides read TGTGCCAGCAGTTTCGGACTAGCGGGGGACGGGCGGGAGACCCAGTACTTC. The encoded protein is CASSFGLAGDGRETQYF.

The chain is built from TRBV19 and TRBJ2-3, with unresolved D. The ends were cut back, 2 bases at V and 0 bases at J, with 9 bases in the middle. This CDR3 spans 15 amino acids. The germline gives CDR1 LNHDA, CDR2 SQIVND (reference sequence). DNA for the CDR3: TGTGCCAGTAGTATAAGGAGAACTAGCACAGATACGCAGTATTTT. Its protein is CASSIRRTSTDTQYF.

The chain combines TRBV5-4 with TRBJ2-3; 7 bases fit TRBD2. The CDR3 spans 14 residues. J was trimmed by 3 bases and V by 4 bases; bases with no gene match: 5. Per germline, CDR1 SGHNT and CDR2 YYREEE (reference sequence). This CDR3 is CASSIAGRTDTQYF. CDR3 DNA sequence: TGTGCCAGCAGCATAGCCGGGAGGACAGATACGCAGTATTTT. The whole variable domain, remainder taken from reference TRBV5-4 and TRBJ2-3, is ETGVTQSPTHLIKTRGQQVTLRCSSQSGHNTVSWYQQALGQGPQFIFQYYREEENGRGNFPPRFSGLQFPNYSSELNVNALELDDSALYLCASSIAGRTDTQYFGPGTRLTVL.

This chain links TRBV5-1 with TRBJ1-2; 8 nucleotides align to TRBD1. Per germline, CDR1 SGHRS and CDR2 YFSETQ. The CDR3 extends over 14 amino acids. V shed 5 bases and J 4 bases; nucleotides not matched to a gene: 7. CDR3 nucleotides: TGCGCCAGCAGACAGGGGGACTATGGCTATGGCTACACCTTC. This translates into CASRQGDYGYGYTF.

The chain employs TRBV7-9 and TRBJ1-1; tentative D call: TRBD1 (6 bases). This CDR3 is 15 amino acids long. Trimming took 5 bases from V and 5 from J, leaving 18 bases between them. CDR1 is SEHNR and CDR2 is FQNEAQ in the germline V gene (reference sequence). CDR3 sequence reads: CASSPRSGGSTEAFF. The CDR3 DNA is TGTGCCAGCAGCCCCCGGTCGGGGGGCTCTACTGAAGCTTTCTTT.

V gene TRBV27 combines with J gene TRBJ2-3; 7 bases map to TRBD1. Germline V gene sequence: CDR1 MNHEY, CDR2 SMNVEV (reference sequence). CDR3 length equals 15 residues. J gave up 1 base and V 6 bases, and 7 bases lay outside the gene matches. The CDR3 region has the DNA TGTGCCAGCAGCCTCCGAGACAGGGGCACAGATACGCAGTATTTT. Amino acids: CASSLRDRGTDTQYF.

Remarks on this clone: At one of its ends the junction is not consistent with the germline gene, which may arise from a read error. The rearrangement links TRBV2 to TRBJ1-5; 10 bases fit TRBD1. The CDR3 has 15 residues. Germline assignment: CDR1 SNHLY and CDR2 FYNNEI. The CDR3 bases are TGTGCCAGCAGTGACAACGACAGGGGGCCCCTTGGATGCGATTTT. Its translation: CASSDNDRGPLGCDF.

V is TRBV6-5 and J is TRBJ1-4; TRBD1 aligns across 7 bases. The germline V gene encodes CDR1 MNHEY and CDR2 SVGAGI. V was pared by 7 bases and J by 7 bases, with 9 bases of the junction left unmatched. CDR3 length: 14 amino acids. In DNA, the CDR3 is TGTGCCAGCACCGAGGGGGCACGGGGTGAAAAACTGTTTTTT. It specifies CASTEGARGEKLFF.

The chain carries TRBV10-3 and TRBJ1-1; D might be TRBD1 (6 bases). The V gene's germline CDR1 is ENHRY and CDR2 SYGVKD. The CDR3 extends over 13 amino acids. V was shortened by 4 bases and J by 4 bases, with 10 bases between the two germline ends. DNA of the CDR3: TGTGCCATCAGTGCTGGGGGCGGCACTGAAGCTTTCTTT. Translating gives CAISAGGGTEAFF.

The J gene is TRBJ1-2, the V gene TRBV7-9; D is possibly TRBD1 (5 bases). Trimming left V 5 bases short and J 6 bases short, with 13 bases between. This CDR3 region has 13 residues. The V gene's germline CDR1 is SEHNR and CDR2 FQNEAQ (reference sequence). In DNA, the CDR3 is TGTGCCAGCAGCCCCTGGGGCTCCGATGGCTACACCTTC. It translates to CASSPWGSDGYTF.

The rearrangement links TRBV13 to TRBJ1-6; unclear D gene. The CDR3 runs 12 residues. V lost 1 base to trimming and J lost 7 bases, with 2 bases between them. In germline, CDR1 is PRHDT, CDR2 FYEKMQ (reference sequence). The CDR3 bases are TGTGCCAGCAGCTTAGCGAATTCACCCCTCCACTTT. Its protein is CASSLANSPLHF.

The rearrangement links TRBV4-2 to TRBJ1-6; D is uncertain. Germline lookup yields CDR1 LGHNA and CDR2 YNFKEQ. This CDR3 is built from 14 residues. With 2 bases removed from V and 10 bases from J, the gap between germline ends came to 12 bases. The DNA for the CDR3 is TGTGCCAGCAGCCAATCCGCAGGTGAATCACCCCTCCACTTT. Its translation is CASSQSAGESPLHF.

The chain uses TRBV19 and TRBJ1-5; 8 bases are a match to TRBD1. This CDR3 comprises 17 residues. From germline, CDR1 is LNHDA and CDR2 SQIVND (reference sequence). V trimming: 5 bases; J trimming: 4 bases; junction bases outside the gene matches: 13. The CDR3 DNA follows: TGTGCCAGTAGTTCTCATTTGAGAGACAGGGGAAATCAGCCCCAGCATTTT. Translating it yields CASSSHLRDRGNQPQHF.

The V call is TRBV29-1, the J call TRBJ2-3; TRBD1 matches at 7 bases. CDR1 and CDR2 from the germline V gene are SQVTM and ANQGSEA. This CDR3 spans 15 amino acids. V shed 4 bases and J 1 base; nucleotides not matched to a gene: 8. CDR3 residues: CSVGSGTAGTDTQYF. The CDR3 coding sequence is TGCAGCGTTGGGTCTGGGACAGCTGGCACAGATACGCAGTATTTT.